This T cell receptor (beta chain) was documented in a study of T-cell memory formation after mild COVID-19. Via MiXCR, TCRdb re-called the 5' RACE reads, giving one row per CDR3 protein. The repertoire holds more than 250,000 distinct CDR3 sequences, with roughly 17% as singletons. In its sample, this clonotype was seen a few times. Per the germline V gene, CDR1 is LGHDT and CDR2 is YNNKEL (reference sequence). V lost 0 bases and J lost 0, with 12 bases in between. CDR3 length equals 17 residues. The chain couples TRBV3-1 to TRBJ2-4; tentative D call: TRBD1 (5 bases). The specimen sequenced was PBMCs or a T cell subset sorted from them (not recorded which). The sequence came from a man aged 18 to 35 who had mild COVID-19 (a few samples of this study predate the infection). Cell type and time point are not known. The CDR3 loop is CASSQEGRALAKNIQYF. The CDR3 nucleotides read TGTGCCAGCAGCCAAGAGGGCAGGGCCCTAGCCAAAAACATTCAGTACTTC.